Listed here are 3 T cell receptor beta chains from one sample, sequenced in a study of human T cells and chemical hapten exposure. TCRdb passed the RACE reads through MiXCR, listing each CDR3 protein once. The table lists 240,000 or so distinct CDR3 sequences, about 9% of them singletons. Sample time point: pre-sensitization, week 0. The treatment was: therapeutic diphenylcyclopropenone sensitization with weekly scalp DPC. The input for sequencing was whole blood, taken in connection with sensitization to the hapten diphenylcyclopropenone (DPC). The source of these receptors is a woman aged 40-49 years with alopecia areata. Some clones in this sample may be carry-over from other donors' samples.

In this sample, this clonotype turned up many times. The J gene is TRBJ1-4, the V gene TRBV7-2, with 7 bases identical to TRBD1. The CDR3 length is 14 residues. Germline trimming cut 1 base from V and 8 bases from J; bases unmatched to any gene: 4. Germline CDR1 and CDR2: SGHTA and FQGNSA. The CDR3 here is CASSLGQGKEKLFF. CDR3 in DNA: TGTGCCAGCAGCTTAGGACAGGGAAAGGAAAAACTGTTTTTT.

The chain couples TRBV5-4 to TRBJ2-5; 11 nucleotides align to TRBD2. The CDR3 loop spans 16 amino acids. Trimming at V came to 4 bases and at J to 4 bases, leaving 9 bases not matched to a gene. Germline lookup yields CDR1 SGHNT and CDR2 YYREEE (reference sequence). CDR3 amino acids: CASSTGTSGVRETQYF. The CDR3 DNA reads TGTGCCAGCAGCACAGGGACTAGCGGAGTACGAGAGACCCAGTACTTC. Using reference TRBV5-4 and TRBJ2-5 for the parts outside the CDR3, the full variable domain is ETGVTQSPTHLIKTRGQQVTLRCSSQSGHNTVSWYQQALGQGPQFIFQYYREEENGRGNFPPRFSGLQFPNYSSELNVNALELDDSALYLCASSTGTSGVRETQYFGPGTRLLVL.

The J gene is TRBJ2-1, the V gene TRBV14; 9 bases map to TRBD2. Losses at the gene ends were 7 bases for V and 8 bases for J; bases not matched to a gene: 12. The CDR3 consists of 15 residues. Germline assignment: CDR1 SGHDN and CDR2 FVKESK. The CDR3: CASTPFGREGDEQFF. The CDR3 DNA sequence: TGTGCCAGCACCCCATTCGGGCGGGAGGGGGATGAGCAGTTCTTC.